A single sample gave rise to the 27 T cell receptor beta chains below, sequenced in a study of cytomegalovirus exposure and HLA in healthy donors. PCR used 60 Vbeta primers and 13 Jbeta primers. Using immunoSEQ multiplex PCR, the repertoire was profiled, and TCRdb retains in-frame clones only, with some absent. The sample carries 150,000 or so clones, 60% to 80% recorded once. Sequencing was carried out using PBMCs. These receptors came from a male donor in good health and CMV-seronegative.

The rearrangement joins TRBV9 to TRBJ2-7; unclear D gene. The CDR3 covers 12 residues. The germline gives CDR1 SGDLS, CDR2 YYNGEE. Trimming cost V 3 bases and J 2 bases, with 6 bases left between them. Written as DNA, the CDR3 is TGTGCCAGCAGCGGCCAGGCCTACGAGCAGTACTTC. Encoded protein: CASSGQAYEQYF. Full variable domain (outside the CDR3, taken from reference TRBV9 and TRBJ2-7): DSGVTQTPKHLITATGQRVTLRCSPRSGDLSVYWYQQSLDQGLQFLIQYYNGEERAKGNILERFSAQQFPDLHSELNLSSLELGDSALYFCASSGQAYEQYFGPGTRLTVT.

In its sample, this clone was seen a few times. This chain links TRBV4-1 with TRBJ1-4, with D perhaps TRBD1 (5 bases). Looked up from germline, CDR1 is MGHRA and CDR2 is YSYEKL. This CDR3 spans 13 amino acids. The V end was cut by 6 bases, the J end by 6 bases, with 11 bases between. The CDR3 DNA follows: TGCGCCAGCAGTCCGACAGCCTATGAAAAACTGTTTTTT. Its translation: CASSPTAYEKLFF.

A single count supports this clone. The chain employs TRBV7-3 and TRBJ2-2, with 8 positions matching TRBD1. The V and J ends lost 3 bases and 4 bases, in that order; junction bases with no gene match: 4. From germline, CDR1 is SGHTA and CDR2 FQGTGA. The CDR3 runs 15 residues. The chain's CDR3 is CASSFWTGTTGELFF. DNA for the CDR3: TGTGCCAGCAGCTTTTGGACAGGGACCACCGGGGAGCTGTTTTTT.

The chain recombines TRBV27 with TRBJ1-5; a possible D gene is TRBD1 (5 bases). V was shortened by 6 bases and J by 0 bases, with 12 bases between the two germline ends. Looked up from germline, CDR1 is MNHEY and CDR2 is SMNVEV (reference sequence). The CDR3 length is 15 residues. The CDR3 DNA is TGTGCCAGCAGGCGGAGGGGCATTAGCAATCAGCCCCAGCATTTT. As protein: CASRRRGISNQPQHF.

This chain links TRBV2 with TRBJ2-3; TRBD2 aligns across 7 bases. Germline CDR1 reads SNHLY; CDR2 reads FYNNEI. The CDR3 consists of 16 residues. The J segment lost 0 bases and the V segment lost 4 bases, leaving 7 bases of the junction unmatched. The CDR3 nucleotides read TGTGCCAGCAGTGGGCTAGCGGCCGGAAGCACAGATACGCAGTATTTT. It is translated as CASSGLAAGSTDTQYF.

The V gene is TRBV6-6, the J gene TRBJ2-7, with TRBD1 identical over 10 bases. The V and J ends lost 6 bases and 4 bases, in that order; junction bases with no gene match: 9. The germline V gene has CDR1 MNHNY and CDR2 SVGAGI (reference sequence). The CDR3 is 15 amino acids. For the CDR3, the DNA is TGTGCCAGCAGGCGACAGGGGGCTATCAAGTACGAGCAGTACTTC. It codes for CASRRQGAIKYEQYF.

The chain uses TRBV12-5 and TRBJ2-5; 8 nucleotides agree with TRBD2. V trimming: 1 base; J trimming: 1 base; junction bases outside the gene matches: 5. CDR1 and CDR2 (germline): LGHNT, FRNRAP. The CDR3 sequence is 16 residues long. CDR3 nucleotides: TGTGCTAGTGGTTTGGGGGCGGGGGGCCTCCAAGAGACCCAGTACTTC. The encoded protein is CASGLGAGGLQETQYF.

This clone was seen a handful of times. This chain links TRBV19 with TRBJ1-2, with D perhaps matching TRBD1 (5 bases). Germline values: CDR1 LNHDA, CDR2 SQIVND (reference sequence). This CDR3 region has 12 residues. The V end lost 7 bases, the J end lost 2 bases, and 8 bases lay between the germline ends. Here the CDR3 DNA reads TGTGCCAGTAAAGACAGCAACTATGGCTACACCTTC. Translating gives CASKDSNYGYTF.

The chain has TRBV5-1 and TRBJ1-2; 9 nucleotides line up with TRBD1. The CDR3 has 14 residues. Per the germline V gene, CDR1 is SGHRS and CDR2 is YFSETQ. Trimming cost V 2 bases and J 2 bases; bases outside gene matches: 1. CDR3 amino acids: CASSFGTGNYGYTF. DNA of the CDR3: TGCGCCAGCAGCTTCGGGACAGGGAACTATGGCTACACCTTC.

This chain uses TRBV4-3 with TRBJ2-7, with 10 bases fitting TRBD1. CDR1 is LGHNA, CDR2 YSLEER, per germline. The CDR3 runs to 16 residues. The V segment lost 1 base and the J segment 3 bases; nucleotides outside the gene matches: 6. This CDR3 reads CASSQGTGTGVYEQYF. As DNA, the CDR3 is TGCGCCAGCAGCCAAGGTACCGGGACAGGGGTCTACGAGCAGTACTTC.

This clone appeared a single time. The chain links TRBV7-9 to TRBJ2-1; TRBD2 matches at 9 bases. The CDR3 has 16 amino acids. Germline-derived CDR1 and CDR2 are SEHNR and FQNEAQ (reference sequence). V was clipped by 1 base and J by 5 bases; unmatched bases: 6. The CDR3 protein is CASSLGAGGPNNEQFF. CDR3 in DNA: TGTGCCAGCAGCTTAGGTGCGGGAGGGCCGAACAATGAGCAGTTCTTC.

The CDR3 bases are TGCGCCAGCAGCTTGGGGGTGACTAGCGGATACGAGCAGTACTTC. Its translation is CASSLGVTSGYEQYF. V usage is TRBV5-1 and J usage is TRBJ2-7, with 9 positions matching TRBD2. CDR1 is SGHRS and CDR2 is YFSETQ in the germline V gene. With V trimmed by 0 bases and J by 4 bases, 5 bases remained unmatched. The CDR3 sequence is 15 residues long.

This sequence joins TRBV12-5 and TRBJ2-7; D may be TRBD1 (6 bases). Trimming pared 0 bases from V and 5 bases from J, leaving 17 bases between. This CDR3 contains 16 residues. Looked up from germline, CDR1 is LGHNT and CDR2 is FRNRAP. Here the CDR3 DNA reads TGTGCTAGTGGTTTGGTACTCGGCAGGGGTTCCCACGAGCAGTACTTC. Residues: CASGLVLGRGSHEQYF.

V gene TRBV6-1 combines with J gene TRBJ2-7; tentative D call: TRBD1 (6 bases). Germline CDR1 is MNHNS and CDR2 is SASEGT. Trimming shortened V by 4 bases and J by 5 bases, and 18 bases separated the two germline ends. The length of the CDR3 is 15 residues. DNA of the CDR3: TGTGCCAGCAGTGTGGTCGGGCAGGGGATCGACGAGCAGTACTTC. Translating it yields CASSVVGQGIDEQYF.

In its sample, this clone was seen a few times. For the CDR3, the DNA is TGTGCCAGCAGCCACTACCGGGACAGGAACACCGGGGAGCTGTTTTTT. This encodes CASSHYRDRNTGELFF. The rearrangement joins TRBV4-2 to TRBJ2-2; 7 nucleotides align to TRBD1. The CDR3 contains 16 residues. Germline CDR1 is LGHNA and CDR2 is YNFKEQ. The V gene end was trimmed by 3 bases and the J gene end by 1 base; junction bases not matched to a gene: 5.

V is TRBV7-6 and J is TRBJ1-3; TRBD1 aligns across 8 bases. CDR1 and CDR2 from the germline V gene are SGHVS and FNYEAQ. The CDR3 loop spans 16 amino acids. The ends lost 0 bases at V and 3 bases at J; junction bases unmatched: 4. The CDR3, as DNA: TGTGCCAGCAGCTTAGCCACAGGGGGGATTGGAAACACCATATATTTT. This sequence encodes CASSLATGGIGNTIYF. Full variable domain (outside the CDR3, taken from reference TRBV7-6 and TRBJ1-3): GAGVSQSPRYKVTKRGQDVALRCDPISGHVSLYWYRQALGQGPEFLTYFNYEAQQDKSGLPNDRFSAERPEGSISTLTIQRTEQRDSAMYRCASSLATGGIGNTIYFGEGSWLTVV.

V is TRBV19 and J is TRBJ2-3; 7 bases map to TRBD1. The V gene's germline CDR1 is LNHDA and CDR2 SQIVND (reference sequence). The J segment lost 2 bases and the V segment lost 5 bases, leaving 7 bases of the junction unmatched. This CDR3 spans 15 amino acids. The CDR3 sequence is CASSPGTAHTDTQYF. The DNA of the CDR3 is TGTGCCAGTAGTCCCGGGACAGCTCACACAGATACGCAGTATTTT.

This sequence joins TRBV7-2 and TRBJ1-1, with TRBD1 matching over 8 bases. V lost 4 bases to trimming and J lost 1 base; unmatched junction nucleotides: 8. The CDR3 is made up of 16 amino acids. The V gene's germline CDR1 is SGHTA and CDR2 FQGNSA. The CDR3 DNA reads TGTGCCAGCAGCTCCTACCCGGGACAGGCGAACACTGAAGCTTTCTTT. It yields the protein CASSSYPGQANTEAFF.

The CDR3 spells CASSFSRGRADGYTF. Written as DNA, the CDR3 is TGTGCCAGCAGCTTTTCCAGGGGGCGGGCAGATGGCTACACCTTC. The chain recombines TRBV7-6 with TRBJ1-2, with 8 bases aligning to TRBD1. This CDR3 has 15 residues. The germline V gene encodes CDR1 SGHVS and CDR2 FNYEAQ. V was clipped by 3 bases and J by 6 bases; unmatched bases: 9.

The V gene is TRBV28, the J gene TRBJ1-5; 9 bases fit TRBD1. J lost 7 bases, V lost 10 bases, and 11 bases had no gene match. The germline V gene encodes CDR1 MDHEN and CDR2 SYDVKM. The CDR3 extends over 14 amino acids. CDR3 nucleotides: TGTGCCATAACGGGACAGGGATCGCGGCAGCCCCAGCATTTT. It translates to CAITGQGSRQPQHF.

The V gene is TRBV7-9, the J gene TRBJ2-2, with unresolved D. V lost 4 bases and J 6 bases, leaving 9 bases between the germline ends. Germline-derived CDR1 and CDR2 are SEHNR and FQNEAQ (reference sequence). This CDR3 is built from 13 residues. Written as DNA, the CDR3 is TGTGCCAGCAGCTCAGGCTGGCCCGGGGAGCTGTTTTTT. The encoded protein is CASSSGWPGELFF.

The CDR3 spells CASSPLAGLGETQYF. The CDR3, as DNA: TGTGCCAGCAGTCCCCTAGCGGGGCTGGGGGAGACCCAGTACTTC. The rearrangement links TRBV6-5 to TRBJ2-5, with 9 bases that match TRBD2. With V trimmed by 5 bases and J by 5 bases, 9 bases remained unmatched. This CDR3 has 15 amino acids. The germline V gene has CDR1 MNHEY and CDR2 SVGAGI.

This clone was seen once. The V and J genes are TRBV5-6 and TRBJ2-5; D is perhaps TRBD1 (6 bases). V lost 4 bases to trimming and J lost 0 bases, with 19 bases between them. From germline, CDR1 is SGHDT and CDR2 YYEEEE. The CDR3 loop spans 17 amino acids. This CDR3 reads CASSRAQGGKYQETQYF. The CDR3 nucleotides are TGTGCCAGCAGCCGTGCTCAAGGGGGAAAGTACCAAGAGACCCAGTACTTC.

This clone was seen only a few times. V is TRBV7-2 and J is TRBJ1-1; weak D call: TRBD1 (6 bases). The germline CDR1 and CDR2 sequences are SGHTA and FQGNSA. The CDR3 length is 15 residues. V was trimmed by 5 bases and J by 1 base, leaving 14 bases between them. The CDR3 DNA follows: TGTGCCAGCAGCCCAACATTGGGGGCGAACACTGAAGCTTTCTTT. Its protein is CASSPTLGANTEAFF.

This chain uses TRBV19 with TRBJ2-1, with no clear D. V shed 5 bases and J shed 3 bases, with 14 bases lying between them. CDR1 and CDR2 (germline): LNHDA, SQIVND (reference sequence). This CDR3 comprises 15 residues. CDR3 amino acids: CASSGSGKYYNEQFF. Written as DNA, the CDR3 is TGTGCCAGTAGTGGATCAGGCAAATACTACAATGAGCAGTTCTTC. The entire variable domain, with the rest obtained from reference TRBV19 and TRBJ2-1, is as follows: DGGITQSPKYLFRKEGQNVTLSCEQNLNHDAMYWYRQDPGQGLRLIYYSQIVNDFQKGDIAEGYSVSREKKESFPLTVTSAQKNPTAFYLCASSGSGKYYNEQFFGPGTRLTVL.

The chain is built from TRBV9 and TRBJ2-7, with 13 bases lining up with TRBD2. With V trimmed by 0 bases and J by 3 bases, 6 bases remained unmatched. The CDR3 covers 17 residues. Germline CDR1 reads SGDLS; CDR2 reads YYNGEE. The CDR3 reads CASSVGLAGGEGYEQYF. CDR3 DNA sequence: TGTGCCAGCAGCGTAGGACTAGCGGGAGGAGAGGGCTACGAGCAGTACTTC.

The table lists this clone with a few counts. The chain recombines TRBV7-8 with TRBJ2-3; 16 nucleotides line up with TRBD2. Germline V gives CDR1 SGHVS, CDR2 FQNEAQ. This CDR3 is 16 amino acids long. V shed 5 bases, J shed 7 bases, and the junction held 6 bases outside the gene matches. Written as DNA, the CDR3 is TGTGCCAGCAGCCAGGGACTAGCGGGAGGGCTAAATACGCAGTATTTT. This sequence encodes CASSQGLAGGLNTQYF.